This T cell receptor (beta chain) came from a study of T cells after yellow fever vaccination. Using its own MiXCR run on the 5' RACE reads, TCRdb lists one record per CDR3 protein. This table has about 320,000 distinct CDR3 sequences, approximately 4.5% appearing once. This clonotype was picked up many times. The germline gives CDR1 KGHDR, CDR2 SFDVKD. Trimming removed 0 bases from V and 6 bases from J, with 14 bases in between. The CDR3 is made up of 16 amino acids. The input for sequencing was PBMCs, taken 15 days after the yellow fever booster vaccination. This clonotype was sampled from a man between 18 and 29 years old who received the YFV17D yellow fever vaccine. J is TRBJ2-1 and V is TRBV24-1, with D perhaps matching TRBD2 (6 bases). The CDR3 reads CATSDLSWQGGNEQFF. CDR3 nucleotide sequence: TGTGCCACCAGTGATTTGAGTTGGCAGGGAGGCAATGAGCAGTTCTTC.